This TCR beta chain derives from a study of T cells in localized non-small cell lung cancer. Points from the study as a whole: Clonality of T cells reached its maximum in uninvolved adjacent lung, surpassing tumor.

About this clone: Its specificity is not known.

Sequencing was performed with immunoSEQ multiplex PCR; in TCRdb, only in-frame clones are kept and a portion is missing. The repertoire includes about 45,000 clones, around 81% of them detected once, and over 15% sits in the top ten. The sequence derives from a man aged 40 to 70 with stage III lung adenocarcinoma. The source material was peripheral blood mononuclear cells, sampled before any cancer treatment.

For the CDR3, the DNA is TGTGCCAGCAGCTTGGGGCAGCGGGGGTTCTACGAGCAGTACTTC. The encoded protein is CASSLGQRGFYEQYF. The chain carries TRBV5-5 and TRBJ2-7; the match to TRBD2 covers 8 bases. The CDR3 has 15 amino acids. From germline, CDR1 is SGHKS and CDR2 YYEKEE (reference sequence). V lost 0 bases and J lost 3; bases outside the gene matches: 5.